Listed below are T cell receptor beta chains from one sample, sequenced in a study of T cells in Graves' hyperthyroidism and ophthalmopathy. TCRdb reanalysed the multiplex PCR reads using MiXCR and keeps one entry per CDR3 protein. Among some 490,000 distinct CDR3 sequences, around a fifth were seen once, and the ten largest hold about 53%. The sample was blood. These receptor sequences come from a woman aged 70-85 years with Graves' ophthalmopathy. The CDR3 runs from the conserved cysteine through the conserved F or W. D genes are given only for firm matches. Expanded clones get a size class; other rows say once, few or many, or leave the size out.

few	-	TRBJ1-1	TRBV6-1	CASSPPGGNGAEAFF	TGTGCCAGCAGCCCACCTGGTGGGAATGGCGCTGAAGCTTTCTTT
few	-	TRBJ2-7	TRBV5-1	CASSLAGIFTYEQYF	TGCGCCAGCAGCTTGGCTGGGATCTTCACCTACGAGCAGTACTTC
-	-	TRBJ1-2	TRBV28	CASSTGGGVWGYTF	TGTGCCAGCAGTACGGGGGGGGGCGTGTGGGGCTACACCTTC
few	-	TRBJ1-2	TRBV3-1	CASSQIRTDPNYGYTF	TGTGCCAGCAGCCAGATTAGGACAGACCCAAACTATGGCTACACCTTC
-	-	TRBJ2-7	TRBV3-1	CASSQEGKGPYEQYF	TGTGCCAGCAGCCAAGAGGGGAAGGGTCCCTACGAGCAGTACTTC
few	TRBD2	TRBJ2-1	TRBV2	CASIPPSGRSYNEQFF	TGTGCCAGCATCCCACCTAGCGGGAGGTCCTACAATGAGCAGTTCTTC
many	-	TRBJ2-5	TRBV7-3	CASSPIGAKGETQYF	TGTGCCAGCAGCCCGATCGGAGCGAAAGGGGAGACCCAGTACTTC
-	-	TRBJ2-1	TRBV6-1	CASSESQGVYNEQFF	TGTGCCAGCAGTGAGAGTCAGGGTGTCTACAATGAGCAGTTCTTC
few	-	TRBJ2-3	TRBV7-2	CASSPGVGGSTDTQYF	TGTGCCAGCAGTCCAGGGGTTGGCGGGAGCACAGATACGCAGTATTTT
many	-	TRBJ1-1	TRBV2	CASSTRVEAFF	TGTGCCAGCAGCACTCGAGTTGAAGCTTTCTTT
few	TRBD2	TRBJ2-1	TRBV7-2	CASSLGGGLGYNEQFF	TGTGCCAGCAGCTTAGGGGGAGGGTTGGGATACAATGAGCAGTTCTTC
-	-	TRBJ2-1	TRBV3-1	CASSPRPPVGQFF	TGTGCCAGCAGCCCCCGACCACCGGTAGGGCAGTTCTTC
many	-	TRBJ2-5	TRBV3-1	CASSPSQETQYF	TGTGCCAGCAGCCCCTCCCAAGAGACCCAGTACTTC
-	TRBD2	TRBJ2-1	TRBV2	CASSSTGTRFEQFF	TGTGCCAGCAGCTCGACCGGGACTAGATTTGAGCAGTTCTTC
-	-	TRBJ2-2	TRBV28	CASSLVRDLPGELFF	TGTGCCAGCAGTCTCGTCCGGGACCTCCCCGGGGAGCTGTTTTTT
-	-	TRBJ1-5	TRBV6-1	CASRYIRQRINQPQHF	TGTGCCAGCAGATACATCCGACAGCGGATAAATCAGCCCCAGCATTTT
-	-	TRBJ1-1	TRBV20-1	CSARAGSTEAFF	TGCAGTGCTAGAGCGGGGTCCACTGAAGCTTTCTTT
few	-	TRBJ1-4	TRBV6-1	CASEREGRGKLFF	TGTGCCAGCGAAAGGGAGGGGCGAGGAAAACTGTTTTTT
few	-	TRBJ2-7	TRBV24-1	CATSGPGTGEQYF	TGTGCCACCAGTGGACCGGGCACTGGCGAGCAGTACTTC
many	TRBD2	TRBJ2-1	TRBV5-1	CASSFGAREINEQFF	TGCGCCAGCAGCTTCGGGGCGCGGGAGATAAATGAGCAGTTCTTC
many	TRBD1	TRBJ2-3	TRBV28	CASSQLGQGPTDTQYF	TGTGCCAGCAGTCAATTGGGACAGGGGCCCACAGATACGCAGTATTTT
-	-	TRBJ1-6	TRBV2	CASRDSMGSPLHF	TGTGCCAGCAGGGACTCAATGGGGTCACCCCTCCACTTT
-	TRBD1	TRBJ1-4	TRBV14	CASRGQINEKLFF	TGTGCCAGCCGGGGACAGATTAATGAAAAACTGTTTTTT
-	TRBD1	TRBJ1-2	TRBV6-1	CASSPSGTGGRGYTF	TGTGCCAGCAGTCCCTCCGGGACAGGTGGTCGTGGCTACACCTTC